Listed here are 26 T cell receptor beta chains from one sample, sequenced in a study of T cell responses to AZD1222 COVID-19 vaccine. Data came from immunoSEQ multiplex PCR; TCRdb stores just in-frame clones and leaves some out. The repertoire consists of 45,000 to 55,000 clones, with approximately 79% occurring once and the leading ten covering approximately 22%. The sample in question was peripheral blood, obtained on day 0 of MenACWY control vaccination. The receptors here all came from an adult in good health.

The chain joins TRBV30 to TRBJ1-3; D is undetermined. Germline CDR1 GTSNPN, CDR2 SVGIG (reference sequence). V was pared by 1 base and J by 4 bases, with 5 bases between. CDR3 length: 12 amino acids. The CDR3 loop is CAWSGGGNTIYF. DNA for the CDR3: TGTGCCTGGAGTGGAGGCGGAAACACCATATATTTT. Full variable domain (missing parts from reference TRBV30 and TRBJ1-3): SQTIHQWPATLVQPVGSPLSLECTVEGTSNPNLYWYRQAAGRGLQLLFYSVGIGQISSEVPQNLSASRPQDRQFILSSKKLLLSDSGFYLCAWSGGGNTIYFGEGSWLTVV.

About this clone itself: It differs at one base from a far larger clone, so likely a read error. CDR3: CASSARAGAGGELFF. In DNA, the CDR3 is TGTGCCAGCAGCGCCCGGGCGGGGGCGGGCGGGGAGCTGTTTTTT. The J gene is TRBJ2-2, the V gene TRBV3-1 (or the pseudogene TRBV3-2); D possibly corresponds to TRBD2 (7 bases). This CDR3 region has 15 residues. V was pared by 5 bases and J by 7 bases, with 17 bases between. Germline lookup yields CDR1 LGHDT and CDR2 YNNKEL (reference sequence).

This clone turned up a few times. CDR3 sequence (DNA): TGTGCCAGCAGTTTACGGCCCTTGGGACAGTTCTTC. Amino acid sequence: CASSLRPLGQFF. V is TRBV28 and J is TRBJ2-1; D call uncertain. CDR3 length: 12 amino acids. The V and J ends lost 2 bases and 13 bases respectively, with 12 bases between them. CDR1 is MDHEN and CDR2 is SYDVKM in the germline V gene.

The chain joins TRBV29-1 to TRBJ2-3; tentative D call: TRBD2 (5 bases). Looked up from germline, CDR1 is SQVTM and CDR2 is ANQGSEA. The germline V and J ends were trimmed by 5 bases and 4 bases, with 10 bases remaining between them. This CDR3 region has 12 residues. CDR3 in amino acids: CSVKLGSDTQYF. CDR3 in DNA: TGCAGCGTTAAACTAGGCTCAGATACGCAGTATTTT.

V and J are TRBV19 and TRBJ1-1; D is unresolved. The ends were cut back, 2 bases at V and 0 bases at J, with 16 bases in the middle. This CDR3 is 17 amino acids long. CDR1 and CDR2 (germline): LNHDA, SQIVND (reference sequence). The CDR3 here is CASSISRLGRLNTEAFF. For the CDR3, the DNA is TGTGCCAGTAGTATAAGTCGGTTGGGCAGGTTGAACACTGAAGCTTTCTTT.

The rearrangement joins TRBV7-2 to TRBJ2-3; 9 bases match TRBD2. CDR3 length: 18 amino acids. Germline CDR1 and CDR2: SGHTA and FQGNSA. J lost 8 bases, V lost 5 bases, and 20 bases had no gene match. CDR3 DNA sequence: TGTGCCAGCAGCACCCAGAGATTGGCGGGGGGGCGGCAGGCTACGCAGTATTTT. As protein: CASSTQRLAGGRQATQYF.

The chain combines TRBV18 with TRBJ2-7, with 7 bases lining up with TRBD2. This CDR3 spans 14 amino acids. CDR1 is KGHSH, CDR2 LQKENI, per germline. V trimming: 5 bases; J trimming: 11 bases; junction bases outside the gene matches: 15. The DNA for the CDR3 is TGTGCCAGCTCAACGGGAAATAACAAGGGGAGGGAGTACTTC. This translates into CASSTGNNKGREYF.

V usage is TRBV2 and J usage is TRBJ2-7; D is ambiguous. V was cut by 8 bases and J by 5 bases, with 16 bases left in between. Germline assignment: CDR1 SNHLY and CDR2 FYNNEI. This CDR3 region has 13 residues. CDR3 sequence reads: CASGGQVIDEQYF. The CDR3 DNA reads TGTGCCAGCGGCGGTCAGGTCATAGACGAGCAGTACTTC. The full variable domain, in which reference TRBV2 and TRBJ2-7 provide the parts outside the CDR3, is EPEVTQTPSHQVTQMGQEVILRCVPISNHLYFYWYRQILGQKVEFLVSFYNNEISEKSEIFDDQFSVERPDGSNFTLKIRSTKLEDSAMYFCASGGQVIDEQYFGPGTRLTVT.

The chain has TRBV7-8 and TRBJ2-1; D remains unclear. From germline, CDR1 is SGHVS and CDR2 FQNEAQ. V lost 0 bases and J lost 6, with 15 bases in between. This CDR3 comprises 16 residues. For the CDR3, the DNA is TGTGCCAGCAGCTTAGCGGTTTCTTCCCTCGGCAATGAGCAGTTCTTC. Its translation: CASSLAVSSLGNEQFF. The whole variable domain, filled in from reference TRBV7-8 and TRBJ2-1, reads GAGVSQSPRYKVAKRGQDVALRCDPISGHVSLFWYQQALGQGPEFLTYFQNEAQLDKSGLPSDRFFAERPEGSVSTLKIQRTQQEDSAVYLCASSLAVSSLGNEQFFGPGTRLTVL.

The chain recombines TRBV9 with TRBJ1-3; D gene uncertain. The V and J ends lost 3 bases and 0 bases respectively, with 10 bases between them. Germline loops: CDR1 SGDLS, CDR2 YYNGEE. The CDR3 runs to 15 residues. The CDR3 loop reads CASSDAVSSGNTIYF. In nucleotides, the CDR3 is TGTGCCAGCAGCGATGCGGTTAGCTCTGGAAACACCATATATTTT. Full variable domain (remainder filled in from reference TRBV9 and TRBJ1-3): DSGVTQTPKHLITATGQRVTLRCSPRSGDLSVYWYQQSLDQGLQFLIQYYNGEERAKGNILERFSAQQFPDLHSELNLSSLELGDSALYFCASSDAVSSGNTIYFGEGSWLTVV.

V and J are TRBV15 and TRBJ2-7; 7 bases line up with TRBD1. Trimming removed 0 bases from V and 5 bases from J; junction bases left unmatched: 4. The CDR3 consists of 14 residues. The germline CDR1 and CDR2 sequences are LNHNV and YYDKDF (reference sequence). CDR3 region: CATSRDNRGHEQYF. CDR3 sequence (DNA): TGTGCCACCAGCAGAGATAACAGGGGACACGAGCAGTACTTC.

Points on this clone: Its ends do not fully match the called genes, so a read error is possible. The chain links TRBV7-2 to TRBJ2-1; weak D call: TRBD2 (6 bases). The V gene's germline CDR1 is SGHTA and CDR2 FQGNSA. This CDR3 spans 15 amino acids. CDR3 in amino acids: CASSLVWDSNNEQFF. CDR3 bases: TGTGCCAGCAGCTTAGTCTGGGACTCCAACAATGAGCAGTTCTTC.

The rearrangement links TRBV27 to TRBJ2-1; D remains ambiguous. The V end was cut by 0 bases, the J end by 9 bases, with 12 bases between. CDR1 MNHEY and CDR2 SMNVEV come from the germline V gene (reference sequence). This CDR3 has 14 amino acids. CDR3 loop: CASSLSSFVGEQFF. The CDR3 DNA follows: TGTGCCAGCAGTTTATCGTCCTTTGTCGGTGAGCAGTTCTTC.

The chain recombines TRBV24-1 with TRBJ1-2; no clear D gene. V lost 0 bases to trimming and J lost 7 bases, with 2 bases between them. There are 11 residues in the CDR3. Germline CDR1 and CDR2: KGHDR and SFDVKD. In DNA form, the CDR3 reads TGTGCCACCAGTGATTTGGGTGGCTACACCTTC. Its protein is CATSDLGGYTF.

The chain couples TRBV10-2 to TRBJ2-2; D gene ambiguous. With 4 bases removed from V and 4 bases from J, the gap between germline ends came to 22 bases. Per the germline V gene, CDR1 is WSHSY and CDR2 is SAAADI. This CDR3 spans 18 amino acids. The CDR3 DNA follows: TGCGCCAGCAGTGCTTTTCCGGGCTCCAAAACCCGCACCGGGGAGCTGTTTTTT. It translates to CASSAFPGSKTRTGELFF.

This clone showed up just a few times. The rearrangement uses TRBV3-1 (or the pseudogene TRBV3-2) and TRBJ1-4, with 7 bases lining up with TRBD1. Germline CDR1 LGHDT, CDR2 YNNKEL (reference sequence). This CDR3 comprises 18 residues. J lost 2 bases, V lost 2 bases, and 11 bases had no gene match. In DNA, the CDR3 is TGTGCCAGCAGCCAATTTTTACAGGGGCAGGGGACTAATGAAAAACTGTTTTTT. Residues: CASSQFLQGQGTNEKLFF.

V and J are TRBV7-9 and TRBJ1-1; tentatively, D is TRBD1 (5 bases). The CDR3 consists of 12 residues. Germline V gene sequence: CDR1 SEHNR, CDR2 FQNEAQ (reference sequence). The ends were cut back, 3 bases at V and 12 bases at J, with 14 bases in the middle. The CDR3 here is CASSFGDSMSFF. The CDR3 DNA follows: TGTGCCAGCAGCTTTGGGGACTCCATGTCTTTCTTT.

The rearrangement uses TRBV21-1 and TRBJ2-1; the DNA was not compared with TRBD1, the D call given in the table. TRBV21-1 is a pseudogene. The CDR3 is 18 amino acids. This CDR3 is CASSAQGGQGGSYNEQFF. In DNA, the CDR3 is TGTGCCAGCAGCGCCCAAGGGGGACAGGGGGGATCCTACAATGAGCAGTTCTTC.

The chain couples TRBV3-1 (or the pseudogene TRBV3-2) to TRBJ1-1; 8 nucleotides match TRBD1. V trimming: 3 bases; J trimming: 4 bases; junction bases outside the gene matches: 4. The CDR3 consists of 14 residues. Germline V gives CDR1 LGHDT, CDR2 YNNKEL (reference sequence). The CDR3 loop reads CASSQTGEGTEAFF. DNA for the CDR3: TGTGCCAGCAGCCAGACAGGGGAGGGCACTGAAGCTTTCTTT.

This sequence joins TRBV10-3 and TRBJ1-1; maybe TRBD1 (5 bases). V was trimmed by 5 bases and J by 8 bases, leaving 12 bases between them. Germline V CDR1 and CDR2: ENHRY, SYGVKD. This CDR3 is 12 amino acids long. The CDR3 DNA is TGTGCCATCAGTACGGGACCGTACGAAGCTTTCTTT. Residues: CAISTGPYEAFF.

This clone has a count of ten or more. The genes are TRBV24-1 and TRBJ2-1; 14 positions agree with TRBD2. The CDR3 is made up of 18 amino acids. J was trimmed by 3 bases and V by 7 bases; bases with no gene match: 10. Germline lookup yields CDR1 KGHDR and CDR2 SFDVKD. This chain's CDR3 is CATSPGTSGGALYNEQFF. The CDR3 coding sequence is TGTGCCACCAGCCCTGGGACTAGCGGGGGAGCTCTCTACAATGAGCAGTTCTTC.

The chain recombines TRBV28 with TRBJ2-7; D gene uncertain. Germline V gives CDR1 MDHEN, CDR2 SYDVKM. The CDR3 extends over 11 amino acids. Trimming removed 5 bases from V and 6 bases from J, with 8 bases in between. The CDR3 is CASSHEREQYF. The CDR3 DNA sequence: TGTGCCAGCAGTCACGAACGCGAGCAGTACTTC.

The rearrangement uses TRBV19 and TRBJ1-2, with TRBD1 matching 11 bases. This CDR3 contains 16 residues. Trimming took 7 bases from V and 3 from J; bases not matched to a gene: 10. Germline assignment: CDR1 LNHDA and CDR2 SQIVND (reference sequence). CDR3 DNA sequence: TGTGCCAGTACCTCAAGGGGACAGGGGGTTTACTATGGCTACACCTTC. Translation gives CASTSRGQGVYYGYTF.

The V call is TRBV30, the J call TRBJ1-2, with D maybe TRBD1 (5 bases). This CDR3 has 12 amino acids. The germline gives CDR1 GTSNPN, CDR2 SVGIG (reference sequence). V was clipped by 5 bases and J by 6 bases, with 13 bases between them. CDR3 protein: CAWFPGEDGYTF. The CDR3 DNA is TGTGCCTGGTTCCCGGGGGAGGATGGCTACACCTTC.

The sample holds one count of this clone. V gene TRBV30 combines with J gene TRBJ2-2; no clear D. This CDR3 has 11 amino acids. Germline loops: CDR1 GTSNPN, CDR2 SVGIG (reference sequence). Trimming took 5 bases from V and 6 from J, leaving 7 bases between them. CDR3 in DNA: TGTGCCTGGGGGCCCCCCGGGGAGCTGTTTTTT. This codes for CAWGPPGELFF.

J is TRBJ2-7 and V is TRBV19, with D unclear. CDR1 is LNHDA, CDR2 SQIVND, per germline (reference sequence). This CDR3 comprises 13 residues. The V gene lost 3 bases and the J gene lost 4 bases, with 10 bases spanning the gap. The CDR3 loop is CASSIGSGYEQYV. As DNA, the CDR3 is TGTGCCAGTAGTATCGGATCGGGTTACGAGCAGTACGTC.